This T cell receptor (beta chain) was sequenced during a study of blood T cells in healthy people across ages (dated by TCRdb to the mid-2010s). In the study overall: Template switching captured roughly one uniquely barcoded TCR beta cDNA molecule per two T cells in model experiments. The study analyzed two additional independent replicas of 1 million unique cDNA reads from the same blood draw for two donors, one aged 18 to 29 and one aged 80 or older. Using deep sequencing normalized with unique cDNA molecular identifiers, the study measured how TCR beta repertoire diversity changes with age. Donors were grouped into four age groups: young (average approximately 15 years), middle-aged (39), aged (around 56) and long-lived (82). Donors of different ages were randomly distributed across sequencing lanes to avoid experimental bias. Broad study findings and their caveats: Because profiling used bulk unsorted PBMCs, naive and antigen-experienced compartments could not be compared conclusively. Compared with the aged group, the long-lived group had more naive CD4+ T cells, fewer expanded clones and increased TCR diversity, suggesting age selection. Estimates of total diversity based on one million sequenced T cells were considered lower bounds and underestimates. Observed TCR beta diversity per million T cells fell roughly linearly with age, and a significant reduction was already apparent by age approximately 41. A strong correlation was found between observed TCR beta diversity and the percentage of naive T cells measured by flow cytometry. Because donor CMV infection status was unknown, age-related changes in expanded clonotypes were potentially confounded.

V is cut by 6 bases and J by 7 bases, and the space between the germline ends is 16 bases. The CDR3 has 14 amino acids, counting the end cysteine and phenylalanine. The entry retains the CDR3 DNA only, 42 bases that are in frame from base 1. CDR1 and CDR2 are read off the germline V gene as MDHEN and SYDVKM. Library construction relied on 5' RACE. Sequencing took place on an Illumina HiSeq 2500. A second PCR of roughly 6 to 11 cycles was run with a J-beta primer mix and a sample-barcoded 5' primer. A unique molecular identifier was introduced onto each TCR beta cDNA molecule by a template-switch 5' adaptor carrying 12 random nucleotides. Each sample yielded at least 2.5 million CDR3-containing paired-end reads. All of the RNA was converted into first-strand cDNA using the Mint cDNA synthesis kit, with a TRBC-specific oligonucleotide serving as the primer. All cDNA was treated with uracil-DNA glycosylase and then went through a first 18-cycle PCR with the universal primers M1SS and BC2_uni_R. The study's processing was this. For normalization, 1 million high-quality reads were randomly selected from each sample, with every read carrying a distinct molecular identifier. Instead of being binned into consensus sequences, reads that shared molecular identifiers were thrown out. MiTCR, with a Q25 quality threshold and the strictest error-elimination algorithm, was used for CDR3 identification, clonotype clustering and error correction. A nonparametric unseen species model using Euler transformation provided a lower-bound estimate of total TCR beta diversity. Using fastp trimming at Q25 and MiXCR clonotype assembly, TCRdb reanalyzed the public sequencing data and kept in-frame beta chains. CDR3 protein sequences are deduplicated, and each keeps its most common genes and DNA. TCRdb, not the original authors, processed these V and J calls. In this sample the table shows over 600,000 distinct CDR3 sequences, around 41% of which occur a single time. The leading ten clones occupy 25% to 35% of the sample.

The roughly 37 donors, aged about 6 to 95 years, were systemically healthy Caucasian individuals from Russia. Roughly 9 milliliters of peripheral blood were drawn from each donor into EDTA-treated Vacutainer tubes. Ficoll-Paque density-gradient centrifugation was used to isolate PBMCs, with at least 6.5 million obtained per sample. Total RNA was extracted from PBMCs with Trizol reagent, with at least 5 micrograms obtained per sample. For every donor, an aliquot of PBMCs went through flow cytometry to measure the percentages of naive CD45RAhigh/CD27high T cells. In the case of this clonotype: Its antigen is still unknown. Nothing much larger sits one base from this clone, and base qualities are not available.

Sequencing was performed on blood. The receptor was isolated from a man aged 80 or over in good health. The chain couples TRBV28 to TRBJ1-5, with no confidently assigned D gene. The CDR3 loop reads CASRRRAIQQPQHF. DNA sequence: TGTGCCAGCAGAAGACGGGCGATTCAACAGCCCCAGCATTTT. Reference TRBV28 and TRBJ1-5 genes cover what lies past the CDR3, so the full variable domain is DVKVTQSSRYLVKRTGEKVFLECVQDMDHENMFWYRQDPGLGLRLIYFSYDVKMKEKGDIPEGYSVSREKKERFSLILESASTNQTSMYLCASRRRAIQQPQHFGDGTRLSIL.